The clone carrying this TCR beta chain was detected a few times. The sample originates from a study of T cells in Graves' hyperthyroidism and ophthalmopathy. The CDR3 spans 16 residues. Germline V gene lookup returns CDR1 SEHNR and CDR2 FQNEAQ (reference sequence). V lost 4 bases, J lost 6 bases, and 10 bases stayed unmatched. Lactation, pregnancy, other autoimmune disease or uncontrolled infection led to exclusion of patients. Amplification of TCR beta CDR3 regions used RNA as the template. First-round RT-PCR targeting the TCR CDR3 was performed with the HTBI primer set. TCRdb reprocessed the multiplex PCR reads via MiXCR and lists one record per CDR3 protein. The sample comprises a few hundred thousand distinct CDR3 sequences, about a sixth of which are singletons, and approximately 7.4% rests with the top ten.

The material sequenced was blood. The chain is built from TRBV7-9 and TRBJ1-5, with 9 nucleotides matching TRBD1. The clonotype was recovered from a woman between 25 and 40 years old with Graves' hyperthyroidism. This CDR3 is CASSSKQGARCQPQHF. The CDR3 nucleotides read TGTGCCAGCAGCTCAAAACAGGGGGCGCGGTGTCAGCCCCAGCATTTT.